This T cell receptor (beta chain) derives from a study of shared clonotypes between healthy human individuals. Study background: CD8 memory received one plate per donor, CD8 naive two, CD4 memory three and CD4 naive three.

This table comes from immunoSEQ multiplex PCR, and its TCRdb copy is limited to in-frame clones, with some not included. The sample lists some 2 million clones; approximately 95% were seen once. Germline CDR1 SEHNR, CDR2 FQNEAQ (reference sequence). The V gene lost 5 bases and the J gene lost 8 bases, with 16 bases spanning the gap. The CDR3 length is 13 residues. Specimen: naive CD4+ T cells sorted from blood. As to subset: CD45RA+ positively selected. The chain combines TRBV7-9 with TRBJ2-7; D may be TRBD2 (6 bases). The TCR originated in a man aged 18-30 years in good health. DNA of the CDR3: TGTGCCAGCAGCCCCGCCGGGACTTCCAAGCAGTACTTC. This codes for CASSPAGTSKQYF.